This T cell receptor beta chain derives from a study of CD8 T cells in Susac syndrome. With random hexamers, reverse transcription was performed on roughly 0.45 to 1 ug of RNA. TCRdb reprocessed the immunoSEQ multiplex PCR reads with MiXCR, giving one entry per CDR3 protein. In the table there are under 200,000 distinct CDR3 sequences, around 95% of which are singletons. Germline values: CDR1 DFQATT, CDR2 SNEGSKA (reference sequence). The CDR3 length is 16 residues. This sequence joins TRBV20-1 and TRBJ2-1; D might be TRBD2 (6 bases). The sequenced material came from CD8+ T cells from PBMCs. This receptor was taken from a human donor with Susac syndrome. Here the CDR3 reads CSIIASRGRLDNEQFF. The CDR3 nucleotides are TGCAGCATAATAGCTAGCCGTGGGAGGCTAGACAATGAGCAGTTCTTC.